What follows are 26 T cell receptor beta chains derived from one specimen sequenced in a study of shared clonotypes between healthy human individuals. Measured with immunoSEQ multiplex PCR; TCRdb has only the in-frame clones, and not every one. The sample lists about 680,000 clones, around 73% seen once, with around 1.8% in the top ten. The sequencing input was memory CD4+ T cells sorted from blood. The subset denotes: CD45RA-negative fraction. These receptors were obtained from a woman aged 25 to 39 in good health.

This clone was recorded many times. The chain links TRBV11-1 to TRBJ2-7; 7 bases align to TRBD2. There are 14 residues in the CDR3. Germline trimming cut 8 bases from V and 0 bases from J; bases unmatched to any gene: 7. Germline CDR1 reads SGHAT; CDR2 reads FQDESV (reference sequence). DNA for the CDR3: TGTGCCAGCGGATATCAGCGGGACTCCTACGAGCAGTACTTC. Amino acid sequence: CASGYQRDSYEQYF.

This chain's CDR3 is CASGLDSSGRAGQYF. As DNA, the CDR3 is TGTGCTAGTGGTTTGGATTCTAGCGGGAGGGCCGGGCAGTACTTC. The gene calls are TRBV12-5 and TRBJ2-7, with TRBD2 matching 12 bases. Germline V CDR1 and CDR2: LGHNT, FRNRAP. The CDR3 runs 15 residues. V shed 1 base and J 9 bases; nucleotides not matched to a gene: 7. Drawing the rest from reference TRBV12-5 and TRBJ2-7, the complete variable domain is DARVTQTPRHKVTEMGQEVTMRCQPILGHNTVFWYRQTMMQGLELLAYFRNRAPLDDSGMPKDRFSAEMPDATLATLKIQPSEPRDSAVYFCASGLDSSGRAGQYFGPGTRLTVT.

The V gene is TRBV9, the J gene TRBJ1-5, with D tentatively TRBD1 (5 bases). The germline gives CDR1 SGDLS, CDR2 YYNGEE. Deletions cut 2 bases from V and 9 bases from J, with 12 bases between. This CDR3 is 13 amino acids long. The CDR3 here is CASSVGGVGPQHF. CDR3 coding DNA: TGTGCCAGCAGCGTGGGAGGGGTCGGGCCCCAGCATTTT.

This chain links TRBV5-1 with TRBJ1-2; possible D gene TRBD1, 6 bases. The germline V and J ends were trimmed by 0 bases and 6 bases, with 12 bases remaining between them. The germline V gene encodes CDR1 SGHRS and CDR2 YFSETQ. This CDR3 has 14 amino acids. CDR3 amino acids: CASSLGGQGHGYTF. CDR3 nucleotide sequence: TGCGCCAGCAGCTTGGGAGGGCAGGGGCATGGCTACACCTTC.

To note about this clone: This may arise from a read error, as a much more abundant clone is one base away. Other DNA sequences from this sample encode an identical CDR3 as well. The V and J genes are TRBV7-9 and TRBJ1-5; no definite D call. The CDR3 extends over 12 amino acids. Germline V gene sequence: CDR1 SEHNR, CDR2 FQNEAQ (reference sequence). Trimming took 1 base from V and 5 from J, leaving 3 bases between them. The DNA of the CDR3 is TGTGCCAGCAGCTTAGATTATCAGCCCCAGCATTTT. Its protein is CASSLDYQPQHF.

This chain uses TRBV2 with TRBJ1-4; D unresolved. V was pared by 3 bases and J by 8 bases, with 25 bases between. The germline V gene has CDR1 SNHLY and CDR2 FYNNEI. The CDR3 runs 18 residues. CDR3 coding DNA: TGTGCCAGCAGTGATCCCCTGTCGCGGAGGAGGTCGCACGAAAAACTGTTTTTT. Encoded protein: CASSDPLSRRRSHEKLFF.

The chain couples TRBV10-2 to TRBJ2-1, with D perhaps assigned TRBD1 or TRBD2 (5 bases each). Trimming removed 7 bases at V and 4 bases at J, with 20 bases between. The CDR3 length is 16 residues. CDR1 is WSHSY, CDR2 SAAADI, per germline. The CDR3 DNA follows: TGCGCCAGCAAGCGAGCGGAAGGGGTCTCTTACAATGAGCAGTTCTTC. Translation gives CASKRAEGVSYNEQFF.

The CDR3 DNA reads TGTGCCTGGAGTGTCCCCCGGGGGGGGCGCAGAGAAAAACTGTTTTTT. Residues: CAWSVPRGGRREKLFF. The chain uses TRBV30 and TRBJ1-4, with a weak D call TRBD1 (6 bases). Germline values: CDR1 GTSNPN, CDR2 SVGIG (reference sequence). The CDR3 covers 16 residues. The V end lost 0 bases, the J end lost 8 bases, and 19 bases lay between the germline ends.

In its sample, this clone was seen once. DNA for the CDR3: TGTGCCAGCTCATCGACAGGAGCGAACACCGGGGAGCTGTTTTTT. Translating gives CASSSTGANTGELFF. The V gene is TRBV18, the J gene TRBJ2-2, with D perhaps matching TRBD1 (6 bases). Trimming pared 5 bases from V and 0 bases from J, leaving 10 bases between. From germline, CDR1 is KGHSH and CDR2 LQKENI. The CDR3 loop spans 15 amino acids.

This clone showed up many times. This same CDR3 is encoded by further DNA sequences in the sample. The chain carries TRBV28 and TRBJ1-5; 7 positions agree with TRBD1. J was trimmed by 2 bases and V by 3 bases; bases with no gene match: 4. Germline loops: CDR1 MDHEN, CDR2 SYDVKM. The CDR3 is 15 amino acids. This chain's CDR3 is CASSFTGARNQPQHF. CDR3 sequence (DNA): TGTGCCAGCAGTTTTACAGGGGCTCGCAATCAGCCCCAGCATTTT.

This clone was seen a single time. V usage is TRBV21-1 and J usage is TRBJ2-7. TRBV21-1 is a listed pseudogene. This CDR3 is built from 15 residues. CDR3 residues: CASIKGGGGPYEQYF. CDR3 bases: TGTGCCAGCATTAAAGGGGGAGGGGGCCCCTACGAGCAGTACTTC.

Written as DNA, the CDR3 is TGTGCCAGCAGCGCCTCCAGGGTGCAGAACACCATATATTTT. It codes for CASSASRVQNTIYF. The chain uses TRBV28 and TRBJ1-3; weak D call: TRBD1 (5 bases). The CDR3 loop spans 14 amino acids. V lost 6 bases and J 7 bases, leaving 16 bases between the germline ends. Germline V gene data show CDR1 as MDHEN and CDR2 as SYDVKM.

The V call is TRBV18, the J call TRBJ1-5; a possible D gene is TRBD1 (6 bases). Trimming removed 1 base at V and 8 bases at J, with 9 bases between. The germline gives CDR1 KGHSH, CDR2 LQKENI. CDR3 length equals 13 residues. CDR3 loop: CASSPLEGEPQHF. CDR3 coding DNA: TGTGCCAGCTCACCACTCGAGGGGGAGCCCCAGCATTTT.

Comment on this clone: This clone may be a read error of a much larger clone one base away. The chain has TRBV5-4 and TRBJ2-2, with D unclear. The CDR3 consists of 14 residues. Germline lookup yields CDR1 SGHNT and CDR2 YYREEE (reference sequence). V was trimmed by 0 bases and J by 1 base, leaving 4 bases between them. CDR3 region: CASSLGQNTGELFF. CDR3 nucleotides: TGTGCCAGCAGCTTGGGACAGAACACCGGGGAGCTGTTTTTT. The full variable domain, rest sourced from reference TRBV5-4 and TRBJ2-2, is ETGVTQSPTHLIKTRGQQVTLRCSSQSGHNTVSWYQQALGQGPQFIFQYYREEENGRGNFPPRFSGLQFPNYSSELNVNALELDDSALYLCASSLGQNTGELFFGEGSRLTVL.

V is TRBV19 and J is TRBJ2-1; 9 positions agree with TRBD2. Looked up from germline, CDR1 is LNHDA and CDR2 is SQIVND (reference sequence). V lost 4 bases, J lost 0 bases, and 1 base stayed unmatched. This CDR3 is built from 15 residues. The CDR3 DNA reads TGTGCCAGTAGTAGCGGGAGGGGCTCCTACAATGAGCAGTTCTTC. Amino acids: CASSSGRGSYNEQFF.

The rearrangement joins TRBV11-2 to TRBJ2-1, with 8 bases matching TRBD2. The CDR3 consists of 16 residues. Germline V CDR1 and CDR2: SGHAT, FQNNGV. V was pared by 5 bases and J by 2 bases, with 8 bases of the junction left unmatched. CDR3 protein: CASSALAGRAYNEQFF. The CDR3 DNA reads TGTGCCAGCAGCGCCTTAGCGGGAAGGGCCTACAATGAGCAGTTCTTC. The complete variable domain, with remaining parts taken from reference TRBV11-2 and TRBJ2-1, reads EAGVAQSPRYKIIEKRQSVAFWCNPISGHATLYWYQQILGQGPKLLIQFQNNGVVDDSQLPKDRFSAERLKGVDSTLKIQPAKLEDSAVYLCASSALAGRAYNEQFFGPGTRLTVL.

The chain combines TRBV9 with TRBJ2-3; 12 bases match TRBD2. The CDR3 covers 16 residues. After removal of 0 bases from V and 6 bases from J, the junction contained 5 bases not matched to a gene. The V gene's germline CDR1 is SGDLS and CDR2 YYNGEE. The CDR3 DNA sequence: TGTGCCAGCAGCGTAGGGACTAGCGGGGCCGGGGATACGCAGTATTTT. This encodes CASSVGTSGAGDTQYF.

This clone has a single count. The rearrangement joins TRBV6-1 to TRBJ2-7; maybe TRBD1 (6 bases). The CDR3 is made up of 14 amino acids. V shed 0 bases and J shed 4 bases, with 10 bases lying between them. Germline CDR1 and CDR2: MNHNS and SASEGT. CDR3 region: CASSEATGTYEQYF. The CDR3 DNA follows: TGTGCCAGCAGTGAAGCAACAGGGACATACGAGCAGTACTTC.

The chain has TRBV2 and TRBJ1-2; tentatively, D is TRBD1 (5 bases). With 5 bases removed from V and 2 bases from J, the gap between germline ends came to 18 bases. CDR3 size: 16 residues. Germline loops: CDR1 SNHLY, CDR2 FYNNEI. The CDR3 nucleotides are TGTGCCAGCAGTCGATCTCGACAGCTAAGGAACTATGGCTACACCTTC. Protein sequence: CASSRSRQLRNYGYTF.

This clone was seen many times. The chain is built from TRBV20-1 and TRBJ2-7; possible D gene TRBD2, 7 bases. The CDR3 has 11 residues. The germline CDR1 and CDR2 sequences are DFQATT and SNEGSKA (reference sequence). CDR3 nucleotide sequence: TGCGGGGGGGCCCAGTCCTACGAGCAGTACTTC. Amino acid sequence: CGGAQSYEQYF.

This clone has a handful of counts. V usage is TRBV28 and J usage is TRBJ2-1, with a possible D match to TRBD1 (6 bases). Trimming removed 5 bases at V and 12 bases at J, with 14 bases between. Germline values: CDR1 MDHEN, CDR2 SYDVKM. This CDR3 has 12 residues. The DNA of the CDR3 is TGTGCCAGCAGTACACAGGGTTTGATGCAGTTCTTC. This translates into CASSTQGLMQFF.

The chain is built from TRBV12-5 and TRBJ1-2, with D perhaps TRBD1 (5 bases). The V end was cut by 11 bases, the J end by 0 bases, with 13 bases between. The CDR3 consists of 13 residues. Germline CDR1 and CDR2: LGHNT and FRNRAP. CDR3 in DNA: TGTGCTCCCACTATAGGGGCTAACTATGGCTACACCTTC. Protein product: CAPTIGANYGYTF. The entire variable domain, with the rest obtained from reference TRBV12-5 and TRBJ1-2, is as follows: DARVTQTPRHKVTEMGQEVTMRCQPILGHNTVFWYRQTMMQGLELLAYFRNRAPLDDSGMPKDRFSAEMPDATLATLKIQPSEPRDSAVYFCAPTIGANYGYTFGSGTRLTVV.

Only one count was recorded for this clone. This CDR3 is also generated by other DNA sequences in the sample. This sequence joins TRBV27 and TRBJ2-2; D gene ambiguous. The CDR3 loop spans 14 amino acids. V dropped 1 base and J dropped 2 bases, with 5 bases sitting between them. CDR1 and CDR2 (germline): MNHEY, SMNVEV (reference sequence). The CDR3 bases are TGTGCCAGCAGTTTATGGCAAAACACCGGGGAGCTGTTTTTT. Translation: CASSLWQNTGELFF.

The V call is TRBV30, the J call TRBJ2-1; 9 bases are a match to TRBD2. V was clipped by 5 bases and J by 8 bases; unmatched bases: 10. This CDR3 has 14 amino acids. Germline loops: CDR1 GTSNPN, CDR2 SVGIG (reference sequence). The CDR3 protein is CAWDRIAGVDEQFF. In DNA form, the CDR3 reads TGTGCCTGGGATCGGATAGCGGGAGTCGATGAGCAGTTCTTC. The variable domain in full, completed from reference TRBV30 and TRBJ2-1, reads SQTIHQWPATLVQPVGSPLSLECTVEGTSNPNLYWYRQAAGRGLQLLFYSVGIGQISSEVPQNLSASRPQDRQFILSSKKLLLSDSGFYLCAWDRIAGVDEQFFGPGTRLTVL.

This CDR3 reads CASSLVGYGYTF. The CDR3 nucleotides are TGTGCCAGCAGCTTAGTAGGGTATGGCTACACCTTC. This sequence joins TRBV7-6 and TRBJ1-2; D is unclear. V was trimmed by 1 base and J by 5 bases, leaving 5 bases between them. This CDR3 has 12 residues. CDR1 and CDR2 (germline): SGHVS, FNYEAQ.

The chain uses TRBV25-1 and TRBJ2-7; D is unclear. Germline CDR1 reads MGHDK; CDR2 reads SYGVNS. Trimming shortened V by 3 bases and J by 3 bases, and 9 bases separated the two germline ends. The CDR3 loop spans 13 amino acids. CDR3 DNA: TGTGCCAGCAGTGAGGACCCTTTCTACGAGCAGTACTTC. Protein: CASSEDPFYEQYF.